These T cell receptor beta chains were read from a single sample in a study of T-cell memory formation after mild COVID-19. TCRdb independently ran MiXCR on the 5' RACE reads; one entry per CDR3 protein. The sample gives about 560,000 distinct CDR3 sequences, about 20% of which show up once; about 8.7% is in the top ten. Sequenced material: PBMCs or a T cell subset sorted from them (not recorded which). The receptors here all came from an adult woman who had mild COVID-19 (a few samples of this study predate the infection). Cell type and time point are not known. Each CDR3 is given with its conserved first and last residue. The order of the fields is V gene, D gene, J gene, clone size, CDR3 DNA, CDR3 protein. A D gene is named only where the DNA matches it firmly. The size entry is marked missing in some rows and otherwise reads once, few, many or a size class.

>TRBV9|NA|TRBJ2-7|NA
TGTGCCAGCAGCGTAGGCGCGGGACTCATCTACGAGCAGTACTTC
CASSVGAGLIYEQYF
>TRBV4-1|NA|TRBJ1-1|few
TGCGCCAGCAGCTTCACGCAGGGAATGAACACTGAAGCTTTCTTT
CASSFTQGMNTEAFF
>TRBV2|NA|TRBJ1-3|few
TGTGCCAGCACCCACCAGACCCCCGATACCATATATTTT
CASTHQTPDTIYF
>TRBV12-3/TRBV12-4|NA|TRBJ2-3|NA
TGTGCCAGCAGTCCCTTCCTATGGGATACGCAGTATTTT
CASSPFLWDTQYF
>TRBV29-1|TRBD2|TRBJ2-1|NA
TGCAGCGTTAATGGACTAGCAGAAGATGGGAGCTCCTACAATGAGCAGTTCTTC
CSVNGLAEDGSSYNEQFF
>TRBV5-1|TRBD2|TRBJ2-5|NA
TGCGCCAGCAGCTTAACTAGCGGCCTCCAAGAGACCCAGTACTTC
CASSLTSGLQETQYF
>TRBV6-2/TRBV6-3|TRBD1|TRBJ2-2|few
TGTGCCAGCAGCGACCGGGACAGGGTCTCCGGGGAGCTGTTTTTT
CASSDRDRVSGELFF
>TRBV30|NA|TRBJ2-1|NA
TGTGCCTGGAGGTCTATCGGAACGCAGTTCTTC
CAWRSIGTQFF
>TRBV12-3/TRBV12-4|TRBD1|TRBJ1-1|NA
TGTGCCAGCAGGACGGGAGGGGGCTTTAACACTGAAGCTTTCTTT
CASRTGGGFNTEAFF
>TRBV12-3/TRBV12-4|NA|TRBJ1-1|few
TGTGCCAGCAGTTTAGCTCGGATAAAGAACACTGAAGCTTTCTTT
CASSLARIKNTEAFF
>TRBV5-1|TRBD2|TRBJ2-7|NA
TGCGCCAGCAGCAGAACTAGCGCAGCCTACGAGCAGTACTTC
CASSRTSAAYEQYF
>TRBV9|TRBD2|TRBJ2-5|NA
TGTGCCAGCAGCGAGGGACTAGCGGGAGGCTTGGGGACCCAGTACTTC
CASSEGLAGGLGTQYF
>TRBV6-2/TRBV6-3|TRBD2|TRBJ2-1|NA
TGTGCCAGCAAATGGACTAGCGGGCTATATGAGCAGTTCTTC
CASKWTSGLYEQFF
>TRBV7-2|NA|TRBJ1-5|NA
TGTGCCAGCAGCTTACTCAATAGCAATCAGCCCCAGCATTTT
CASSLLNSNQPQHF
>TRBV6-2/TRBV6-3|NA|TRBJ2-3|once
TGTGCCAGCACCGAGACCCGACTCACCTTCTATTTT
CASTETRLTFYF
>TRBV5-1|TRBD1|TRBJ2-7|few
TGCGCCAGCAGCTTGGGAGGGGGCCTAAACGAGCAGTACTTC
CASSLGGGLNEQYF
>TRBV4-2|NA|TRBJ2-1|NA
TGTGCCAGCAGCCAAGATAGGAACGGCAATGAGCAGTTCTTC
CASSQDRNGNEQFF
>TRBV20-1|NA|TRBJ2-6|NA
TGCAGTGCTAGGATGGGGACGACTGGGGCCAACGTCCTGACTTTC
CSARMGTTGANVLTF
>TRBV10-3|NA|TRBJ1-2|NA
TGTGCCATCAGTGAGGGCCCAGCTAACTATGGCTACACCTTC
CAISEGPANYGYTF
>TRBV12-3/TRBV12-4|NA|TRBJ1-2|few
TGTGCCAGCAGTCCCCCCCGAGGGCAGAGTACGGGCTACACCTTC
CASSPPRGQSTGYTF
>TRBV20-1|NA|TRBJ2-3|many
TGCAGTGCTAGCAAGTGGGGGGCGTCGGGAGATACGCAGTATTTT
CSASKWGASGDTQYF
>TRBV6-5|TRBD2|TRBJ2-2|NA
TGTGCCAGCAGGGCGGGGGGCACCGGGGAGCTGTTTTTT
CASRAGGTGELFF
>TRBV19|TRBD2|TRBJ2-1|few
TGTGCCAGTACCCTTAGCGGGAGGAGCAATGAGCAGTTCTTC
CASTLSGRSNEQFF
>TRBV12-3/TRBV12-4|TRBD1|TRBJ1-6|NA
TGTGCCAGCAGGACCAGACAGGGGGGAAATTCACCCCTCCACTTT
CASRTRQGGNSPLHF
>TRBV6-5|TRBD2|TRBJ2-6|NA
TGTGCCAGCAGTTCCCTACTAGCGGGAGGACACTCTGGGGCCAACGTCCTGACTTTC
CASSSLLAGGHSGANVLTF
>TRBV29-1|NA|TRBJ2-1|NA
TGCAGCGTTGTTCCCCGCTCCTACAATGAGCAGTTCTTC
CSVVPRSYNEQFF
>TRBV9|NA|TRBJ2-2|NA
TGTGCCAGCAGACCCGGGTACGGCGGGGAGCTGTTTTTT
CASRPGYGGELFF
>TRBV10-2|TRBD1|TRBJ2-3|NA
TGCGCCAGCAGTGAGTCGTGGGACAGGGCCACAGATACGCAGTATTTT
CASSESWDRATDTQYF
>TRBV5-6|NA|TRBJ1-2|few
TGTGCCAGCAGCTTGGGATGGGGCGAGTCAAACTATGGCTACACCTTC
CASSLGWGESNYGYTF
>TRBV6-5|NA|TRBJ2-7|NA
TGTGCCAGCAGTTACTTGGGCAGTGGTAATTACGAGCAGTACTTC
CASSYLGSGNYEQYF
>TRBV12-5|TRBD1|TRBJ1-1|NA
TGTGCTAGTGGTTTTGATCCGGGACAGGGAGGCACTGAAGCTTTCTTT
CASGFDPGQGGTEAFF
>TRBV24-1|TRBD1|TRBJ2-7|NA
TGTGCCACCAGTGATACCGGGACAGGGACCTTCTACGAGCAGTACTTC
CATSDTGTGTFYEQYF
>TRBV5-1|NA|TRBJ2-1|NA
TGCGCCAGCAGCCGGCATAGCTCCTACAATGAGCAGTTCTTC
CASSRHSSYNEQFF
>TRBV29-1|NA|TRBJ2-7|NA
TGCAGCGTCACCGGGACATTTCCCTACGAGCAGTACTTC
CSVTGTFPYEQYF
>TRBV5-1|TRBD1|TRBJ2-2|NA
TGCGCCAGCAGCTTGCGGCAGGGGGCTAGCGGGGAGCTGTTTTTT
CASSLRQGASGELFF
>TRBV3-1|TRBD1|TRBJ1-2|NA
TGTGCCAGCAGCCTCACAAACCGACAGGGTAGTGGCTACACCTTC
CASSLTNRQGSGYTF
>TRBV29-1|NA|TRBJ2-5|NA
TGCAGCGTTGAGTTTGAGGTGGAGACCCAGTACTTC
CSVEFEVETQYF
>TRBV20-1|NA|TRBJ2-3|few
TGCAGCAACACAGATACGCAGTATTTT
CSNTDTQYF
>TRBV2|NA|TRBJ2-1|NA
TGTGCCAGCAGTGCGACTACGGGCAATGAGCAGTTCTTC
CASSATTGNEQFF
>TRBV3-1|TRBD1|TRBJ1-1|NA
TGTGCCAGCAGCCAACGGACAGGGAGTACTGAAGCTTTCTTT
CASSQRTGSTEAFF
>TRBV5-4|NA|TRBJ2-3|NA
TGTGCCAGCAGCTTGGAGCCGGGATGGACAGATACGCAGTATTTT
CASSLEPGWTDTQYF
>TRBV20-1|NA|TRBJ2-7|few
TGCAGTGCTAGAGATAGCCCTACGCGACTATACTTC
CSARDSPTRLYF
>TRBV9|TRBD1|TRBJ1-3|NA
TGTGCCAGCAGCATTCTAGGGGGCACCTCTGGAAACACCATATATTTT
CASSILGGTSGNTIYF
>TRBV12-3/TRBV12-4|NA|TRBJ1-1|few
TGTGCCAGCAGCTTCCCCGCAATGAACACTGAAGCTTTCTTT
CASSFPAMNTEAFF
>TRBV19|TRBD2|TRBJ2-1|once
TGTGCCAGTAGTATCCGGCGCGTGGGGGGGGAGCAGTTCTTC
CASSIRRVGGEQFF
>TRBV14|TRBD2|TRBJ2-1|few
TGTGCCAGCAGCCAAGATTGGATTAGCGGGAGGATGTCCTACAATGAGCAGTTCTTC
CASSQDWISGRMSYNEQFF
>TRBV12-3/TRBV12-4|NA|TRBJ2-5|few
TGTGCCAGCAGTTTCGGGGGCCAAGAGACCCAGTACTTC
CASSFGGQETQYF
>TRBV7-8|TRBD2|TRBJ2-3|few
TGTGCCAGCAGCCCCCGTCCGGGGGGACTCACAGATACGCAGTATTTT
CASSPRPGGLTDTQYF
>TRBV5-6|NA|TRBJ2-3|few
TGTGCCAGCAGCCCGGCGGGTCCCACAGATACGCAGTATTTT
CASSPAGPTDTQYF
>TRBV6-5|TRBD1|TRBJ2-1|few
TGTGCCAGCAGTTACTCGAAGGGGACAGTGAACAATGAGCAGTTCTTC
CASSYSKGTVNNEQFF
>TRBV6-5|NA|TRBJ2-7|NA
TGTGCCAGCAGGGGAGGGGGGGCGAGTTACTACGAGCAGTACTTC
CASRGGGASYYEQYF